The 25 T cell receptor beta chains given below trace back to one sample, sequenced in a study of blood T cell repertoires in COVID-19. Clones were read by immunoSEQ multiplex PCR, and TCRdb kept only the in-frame ones, dropping some. The sample lists roughly 400,000 clones, about nine tenths occurring once. The material sequenced was PBMCs or T cells enriched from blood (not recorded which). The source is a young man who had recovered from COVID-19.

The rearrangement links TRBV12-3 or TRBV12-4 to TRBJ1-1, with D possibly matching TRBD1 (5 bases). The CDR3 covers 13 residues. V lost 0 bases and J lost 8, with 10 bases in between. The CDR3 bases are TGTGCCAGCAGTTTAGCGGGGCTCGGCGAAGCTTTCTTT. It encodes CASSLAGLGEAFF.

Points on this clone: The sample has other DNA sequences that encode this CDR3 too. This chain joins TRBV5-4 and TRBJ2-2; a possible D gene is TRBD2 (5 bases). The CDR3 has 15 residues. V lost 0 bases and J 5 bases, leaving 11 bases between the germline ends. Germline loops: CDR1 SGHNT, CDR2 YYREEE (reference sequence). The CDR3: CASSLALAGTGELFF. The CDR3 nucleotides are TGTGCCAGCAGCTTGGCCCTAGCCGGGACCGGGGAGCTGTTTTTT.

This clone has only a few counts. The chain couples TRBV11-2 to TRBJ1-2; TRBD1 might be the D (5 bases). Trimming removed 3 bases at V and 1 base at J, with 9 bases between. This CDR3 contains 14 residues. CDR1 is SGHAT, CDR2 FQNNGV, per germline. This CDR3 is CASSFPGFNYGYTF. Here the CDR3 DNA reads TGTGCCAGCAGCTTCCCAGGGTTTAACTATGGCTACACCTTC. The complete variable domain, with remaining parts taken from reference TRBV11-2 and TRBJ1-2, reads EAGVAQSPRYKIIEKRQSVAFWCNPISGHATLYWYQQILGQGPKLLIQFQNNGVVDDSQLPKDRFSAERLKGVDSTLKIQPAKLEDSAVYLCASSFPGFNYGYTFGSGTRLTVV.

This clone was seen just once. The gene calls are TRBV7-2 and TRBJ2-7, with D possibly being TRBD2 (5 bases). The CDR3 has 15 residues. Per the germline V gene, CDR1 is SGHTA and CDR2 is FQGNSA. The ends were cut back, 5 bases at V and 2 bases at J, with 16 bases in the middle. This chain's CDR3 is CASSRSNSGTYEQYF. CDR3 nucleotide sequence: TGTGCCAGCAGCCGGTCGAACAGCGGAACCTACGAGCAGTACTTC.

In DNA form, the CDR3 reads TGTGCCAGCAGTTTCGTACTGAACAATCAGCCCCAGCATTTT. Translation gives CASSFVLNNQPQHF. This chain links TRBV28 with TRBJ1-5; D gene ambiguous. Per the germline V gene, CDR1 is MDHEN and CDR2 is SYDVKM. This CDR3 is built from 14 residues. Trimming cost V 3 bases and J 3 bases, with 9 bases left between them.

The chain combines TRBV9 with TRBJ2-7, with D possibly TRBD1 on 6 matching bases. The CDR3 consists of 15 residues. The germline gives CDR1 SGDLS, CDR2 YYNGEE. V lost 2 bases, J lost 5 bases, and 17 bases lay in between. CDR3 in amino acids: CASSVGLQGIDEQYF. The CDR3 coding sequence is TGTGCCAGCAGCGTTGGCCTACAGGGTATTGACGAGCAGTACTTC.

V usage is TRBV13 and J usage is TRBJ2-2; a weak D match, TRBD2 (5 bases). The CDR3 consists of 15 residues. From germline, CDR1 is PRHDT and CDR2 FYEKMQ (reference sequence). Trimming removed 5 bases from V and 8 bases from J, with 18 bases in between. The CDR3 sequence: CASSALFKKRGELFF. CDR3 bases: TGTGCCAGCAGCGCCCTATTTAAAAAGCGGGGGGAGCTGTTTTTT.

This sequence joins TRBV2 and TRBJ2-2; possible D gene TRBD2, 5 bases. This CDR3 is 14 amino acids long. The V end lost 7 bases, the J end lost 6 bases, and 15 bases lay between the germline ends. The germline CDR1 and CDR2 sequences are SNHLY and FYNNEI. CDR3 coding DNA: TGTGCCAGCAAAATTCTAGCCGAGGCCGGGGAGCTGTTTTTT. Encoded protein: CASKILAEAGELFF.

V gene TRBV19 combines with J gene TRBJ1-2, with D perhaps matching TRBD1 (5 bases). With 5 bases removed from V and 2 bases from J, the gap between germline ends came to 18 bases. Germline CDR1 LNHDA, CDR2 SQIVND (reference sequence). The CDR3 runs to 16 residues. CDR3 coding DNA: TGTGCCAGTAGTTTGGGTCATCAGGGAGGAAACTATGGCTACACCTTC. Protein sequence: CASSLGHQGGNYGYTF.

The J gene is TRBJ2-4, the V gene TRBV18; TRBD2 is a possible D gene (5 bases). Trimming pared 3 bases from V and 1 base from J, leaving 13 bases between. The CDR3 extends over 16 amino acids. Germline lookup yields CDR1 KGHSH and CDR2 LQKENI. CDR3 coding DNA: TGTGCCAGCTCACCCCAGGTCCGAGGGGCCAAAAACATTCAGTACTTC. Its protein is CASSPQVRGAKNIQYF.

The rearrangement uses TRBV9 and TRBJ1-1, with 8 bases fitting TRBD1. The length of the CDR3 is 14 residues. V lost 4 bases and J lost 4; bases outside the gene matches: 6. Germline CDR1 and CDR2: SGDLS and YYNGEE. This chain's CDR3 is CASSPGTGSTEAFF. The CDR3 DNA follows: TGTGCCAGCAGCCCTGGGACAGGATCCACTGAAGCTTTCTTT.

The chain has TRBV24-1 and TRBJ2-1; D gene unclear. V lost 5 bases, J lost 1 base, and 14 bases lay in between. This CDR3 region has 16 residues. The germline gives CDR1 KGHDR, CDR2 SFDVKD. CDR3 residues: CATSGSYPTSYNEQFF. The CDR3 DNA follows: TGTGCCACCAGTGGTTCCTACCCTACTTCCTACAATGAGCAGTTCTTC.

The chain employs TRBV11-2 and TRBJ1-2; 9 bases are shared with TRBD1. The CDR3 loop spans 18 amino acids. Germline V CDR1 and CDR2: SGHAT, FQNNGV. Losses at the gene ends were 0 bases for V and 4 bases for J; bases not matched to a gene: 12. CDR3 bases: TGTGCCAGCAGCTTAGACCTACTTCTACAGGGGGCGGGCTATGGCTACACCTTC. This translates into CASSLDLLLQGAGYGYTF.

This clone was seen more than once but under ten times. The rearrangement joins TRBV20-1 to TRBJ1-2; possibly TRBD1 for D (5 bases). Between the trimmed V and J ends, which lost 0 bases and 8 bases, there was a span of 7 bases. Germline CDR1 DFQATT, CDR2 SNEGSKA (reference sequence). The length of the CDR3 is 11 residues. CDR3 region: CSARDKGGYTF. For the CDR3, the DNA is TGCAGTGCTAGAGATAAGGGGGGCTACACCTTC.

The chain joins TRBV4-1 to TRBJ2-2; D remains unclear. The CDR3 is made up of 16 amino acids. V was pared by 0 bases and J by 6 bases, with 14 bases between. CDR1 and CDR2 from the germline V gene are MGHRA and YSYEKL. DNA of the CDR3: TGCGCCAGCAGCCAAGATCTTGCTTCGTGGCCCGGGGAGCTGTTTTTT. Protein: CASSQDLASWPGELFF.

There are a few counts of this clone. The genes are TRBV11-1 and TRBJ2-4, with D tentatively TRBD2 (6 bases). The CDR3 runs 16 residues. CDR1 is SGHAT and CDR2 is FQDESV in the germline V gene (reference sequence). Trimming stripped 1 base from V and 1 base from J, with 11 bases between. The DNA for the CDR3 is TGTGCCAGCAGCTTAGGGAGGGCGGGTGCCAAAAACATTCAGTACTTC. Encoded protein: CASSLGRAGAKNIQYF.

This clone appeared a single time. The chain has TRBV5-6 and TRBJ2-5, with 7 bases matching TRBD1. This CDR3 spans 14 amino acids. Germline loops: CDR1 SGHDT, CDR2 YYEEEE. The V and J ends lost 3 bases and 2 bases, in that order; junction bases with no gene match: 4. In DNA, the CDR3 is TGTGCCAGCAGCTCGACAGGGACACAAGAGACCCAGTACTTC. The encoded protein is CASSSTGTQETQYF.

The V gene is TRBV4-1, the J gene TRBJ1-2, with D possibly TRBD1 on 5 matching bases. CDR3 size: 21 residues. Germline V gives CDR1 MGHRA, CDR2 YSYEKL. The ends were cut back, 1 base at V and 0 bases at J, with 27 bases in the middle. CDR3 loop: CASSQGWLQGSFGGANYGYTF. In DNA, the CDR3 is TGCGCCAGCAGCCAAGGTTGGCTTCAGGGCTCTTTCGGAGGGGCTAACTATGGCTACACCTTC.

V and J are TRBV15 and TRBJ2-1; no clear D gene. The CDR3 extends over 14 amino acids. V was clipped by 1 base and J by 2 bases, with 6 bases between them. The germline gives CDR1 LNHNV, CDR2 YYDKDF (reference sequence). The DNA of the CDR3 is TGTGCCACCAGCAGAGCTAGTGCCTACAATGAGCAGTTCTTC. Protein product: CATSRASAYNEQFF.

This clone appeared a single time. The chain links TRBV27 to TRBJ2-2; 7 bases are a match to TRBD2. The V and J ends lost 8 bases and 4 bases, in that order; junction bases with no gene match: 10. The CDR3 runs 15 residues. Looked up from germline, CDR1 is MNHEY and CDR2 is SMNVEV (reference sequence). The CDR3 here is CASSRLAGSTGELFF. The DNA of the CDR3 is TGTGCCAGCTCTAGACTAGCAGGTTCCACCGGGGAGCTGTTTTTT.

V gene TRBV4-1 combines with J gene TRBJ1-1; the D is unclear. Germline V CDR1 and CDR2: MGHRA, YSYEKL. Trimming stripped 4 bases from V and 2 bases from J, with 8 bases between. The CDR3 spans 13 residues. The CDR3 coding sequence is TGCGCCAGCAGCCCCGGTGTAAACACTGAAGCTTTCTTT. It encodes CASSPGVNTEAFF.

The V gene is TRBV5-1, the J gene TRBJ1-3, with TRBD1 matching over 7 bases. Germline V lookup: CDR1 SGHRS, CDR2 YFSETQ. The CDR3 runs to 16 residues. V shed 1 base and J 3 bases; nucleotides not matched to a gene: 7. The DNA of the CDR3 is TGCGCCAGCAGCTTGTTGGAAGGGGGCCATGGAAACACCATATATTTT. Residues: CASSLLEGGHGNTIYF.

The V and J genes are TRBV5-4 and TRBJ1-1; D unclear. Germline CDR1 is SGHNT and CDR2 is YYREEE (reference sequence). Deletions cut 6 bases from V and 5 bases from J, with 14 bases between. The CDR3 has 13 residues. CDR3 protein: CASTEAPTTEAFF. The CDR3 region has the DNA TGTGCCAGCACCGAAGCTCCGACTACTGAAGCTTTCTTT.

V usage is TRBV6-5 and J usage is TRBJ2-7, with D maybe TRBD1 (6 bases). Deletions cut 8 bases from V and 2 bases from J, with 16 bases between. The CDR3 has 14 amino acids. Germline lookup yields CDR1 MNHEY and CDR2 SVGAGI. The chain's CDR3 is CASRVGHQAYEQYF. Written as DNA, the CDR3 is TGTGCCAGCCGCGTGGGACACCAAGCCTACGAGCAGTACTTC.

The rearrangement uses TRBV7-2 and TRBJ1-1; D possibly corresponds to TRBD1 (5 bases). Trimming removed 5 bases at V and 5 bases at J, with 18 bases between. The germline gives CDR1 SGHTA, CDR2 FQGNSA. CDR3 length equals 15 residues. The CDR3 DNA reads TGTGCCAGCAGCCTTACACTCGGGGGTGGGACTGAAGCTTTCTTT. Its protein product is CASSLTLGGGTEAFF.